This TCR beta chain was sequenced in a study of Graves' ophthalmopathy and Graves' hyperthyroidism. Notes on the study in general: As the model predicted ophthalmopathy progression, it achieved a sensitivity of nearly 71% and a specificity of approximately 72%.

This clonotype showed up just a few times. Its target is unknown. Lactation, pregnancy, uncontrolled infections and other autoimmune diseases were all grounds for excluding patients. Orbital computed tomography, thyroid ultrasound, TRAb, serum thyroxine and clinical symptoms formed the basis of diagnosis. The CDR3 has 15 amino acids. The germline gives CDR1 LNHDA, CDR2 SQIVND (reference sequence). Unmatched junction bases numbered 14, after V lost 9 bases and J lost 4 bases. Amplifying from RNA transcripts, the study obtained TCR beta CDR3 regions. Amplification began with first-round RT-PCR using HTBI primers, then second-round multiplex PCR was performed. One entry per CDR3 protein results from TCRdb running MiXCR on the multiplex PCR reads. Here the sample spans around 1.1 million distinct CDR3 sequences, 36% being singletons.

The clonotype originates from an adult man with Graves' hyperthyroidism. Sequences were obtained from peripheral blood or thyroid tissue (not recorded which). The V gene is TRBV19, the J gene TRBJ2-7, with 8 bases fitting TRBD2. As DNA, the CDR3 is TGTGCCAGCACCCGAGGGCTAGCGGGTGGTTACGAGCAGTACTTC. Translation: CASTRGLAGGYEQYF.